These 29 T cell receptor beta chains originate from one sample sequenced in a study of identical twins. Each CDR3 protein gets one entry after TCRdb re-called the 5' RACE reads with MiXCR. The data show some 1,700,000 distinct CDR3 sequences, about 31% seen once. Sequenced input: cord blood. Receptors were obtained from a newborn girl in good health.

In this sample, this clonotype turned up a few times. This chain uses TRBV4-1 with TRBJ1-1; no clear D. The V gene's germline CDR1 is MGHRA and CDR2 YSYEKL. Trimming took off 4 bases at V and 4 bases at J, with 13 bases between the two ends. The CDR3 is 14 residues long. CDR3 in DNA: TGCGCCAGCAGCCGTGCGGGAGCGGCCACTGAAGCTTTCTTT. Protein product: CASSRAGAATEAFF.

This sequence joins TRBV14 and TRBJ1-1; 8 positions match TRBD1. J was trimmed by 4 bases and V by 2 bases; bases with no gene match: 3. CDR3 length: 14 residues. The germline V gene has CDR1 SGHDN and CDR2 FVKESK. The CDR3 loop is CASSQQQGGTEAFF. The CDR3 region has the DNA TGTGCCAGCAGCCAACAACAGGGGGGCACTGAAGCTTTCTTT.

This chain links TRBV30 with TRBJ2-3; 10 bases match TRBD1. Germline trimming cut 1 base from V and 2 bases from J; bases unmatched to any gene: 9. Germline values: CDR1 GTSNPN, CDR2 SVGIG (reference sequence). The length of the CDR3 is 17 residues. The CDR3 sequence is CAWSGLGQGGNTDTQYF. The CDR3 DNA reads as TGTGCCTGGAGTGGCCTCGGACAGGGGGGGAACACAGATACGCAGTATTTT. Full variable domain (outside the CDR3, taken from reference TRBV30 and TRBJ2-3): SQTIHQWPATLVQPVGSPLSLECTVEGTSNPNLYWYRQAAGRGLQLLFYSVGIGQISSEVPQNLSASRPQDRQFILSSKKLLLSDSGFYLCAWSGLGQGGNTDTQYFGPGTRLTVL.

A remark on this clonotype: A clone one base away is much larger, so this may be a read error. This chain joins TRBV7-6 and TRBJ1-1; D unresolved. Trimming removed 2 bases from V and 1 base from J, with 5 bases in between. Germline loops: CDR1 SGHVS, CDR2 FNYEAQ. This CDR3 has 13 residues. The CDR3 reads CASSLKKNTEAFF. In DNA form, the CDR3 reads TGTGCCAGCAGCTTAAAAAAGAACACTGAAGCTTTCTTT.

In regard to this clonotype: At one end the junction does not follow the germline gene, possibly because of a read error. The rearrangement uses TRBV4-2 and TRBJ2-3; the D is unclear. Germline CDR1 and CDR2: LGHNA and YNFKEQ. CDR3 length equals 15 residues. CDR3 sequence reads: CVSSQDPYNTDTQYF. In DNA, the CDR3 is TGTGTCAGCAGCCAAGATCCCTATAACACAGATACGCAGTATTTT.

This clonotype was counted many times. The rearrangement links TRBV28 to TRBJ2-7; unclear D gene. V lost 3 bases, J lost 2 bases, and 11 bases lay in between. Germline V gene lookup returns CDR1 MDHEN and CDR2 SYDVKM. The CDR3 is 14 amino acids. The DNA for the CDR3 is TGTGCCAGCAGTTTGTATAGGTTCCCCTACGAGCAGTACTTC. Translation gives CASSLYRFPYEQYF.

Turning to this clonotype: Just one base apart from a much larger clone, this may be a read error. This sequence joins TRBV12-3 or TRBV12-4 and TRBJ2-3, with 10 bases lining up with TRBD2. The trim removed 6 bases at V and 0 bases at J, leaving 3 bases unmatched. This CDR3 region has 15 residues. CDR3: CASRMTSGSTDTQYF. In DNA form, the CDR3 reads TGTGCCAGCAGGATGACTAGCGGGAGCACAGATACGCAGTATTTT.

CDR3 bases: TGCAGTGCTAGACCAGCGCGGAAAGACAATGAGCAGTTCTTC. Translation: CSARPARKDNEQFF. V gene TRBV20-1 combines with J gene TRBJ2-1; D uncertain. The V gene lost 2 bases and the J gene lost 5 bases, with 13 bases spanning the gap. Germline values: CDR1 DFQATT, CDR2 SNEGSKA (reference sequence). This CDR3 contains 14 residues.

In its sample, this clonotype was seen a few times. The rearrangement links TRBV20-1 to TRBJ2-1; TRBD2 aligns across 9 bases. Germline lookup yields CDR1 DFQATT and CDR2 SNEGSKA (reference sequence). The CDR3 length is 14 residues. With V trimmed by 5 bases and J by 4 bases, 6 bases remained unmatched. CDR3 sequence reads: CSADSGGPYNEQFF. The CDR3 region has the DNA TGCAGTGCTGACAGCGGGGGGCCTTACAATGAGCAGTTCTTC.

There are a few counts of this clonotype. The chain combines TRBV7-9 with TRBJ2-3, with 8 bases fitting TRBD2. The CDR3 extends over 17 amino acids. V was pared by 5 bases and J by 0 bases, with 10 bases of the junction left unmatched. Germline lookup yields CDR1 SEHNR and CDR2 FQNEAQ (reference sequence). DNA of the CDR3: TGTGCCAGCAGCCCGATTTACGGGGGGGGTAGCACAGATACGCAGTATTTT. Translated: CASSPIYGGGSTDTQYF.

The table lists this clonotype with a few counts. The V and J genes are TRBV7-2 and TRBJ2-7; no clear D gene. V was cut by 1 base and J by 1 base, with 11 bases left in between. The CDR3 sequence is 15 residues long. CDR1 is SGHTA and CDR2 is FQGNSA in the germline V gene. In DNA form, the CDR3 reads TGTGCCAGCAGCTTAGGAGTTGTCGCGTCCTACGAGCAGTACTTC. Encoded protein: CASSLGVVASYEQYF. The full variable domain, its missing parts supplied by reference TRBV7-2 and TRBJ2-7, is GAGVSQSPSNKVTEKGKDVELRCDPISGHTALYWYRQSLGQGLEFLIYFQGNSAPDKSGLPSDRFSAERTGGSVSTLTIQRTQQEDSAVYLCASSLGVVASYEQYFGPGTRLTVT.

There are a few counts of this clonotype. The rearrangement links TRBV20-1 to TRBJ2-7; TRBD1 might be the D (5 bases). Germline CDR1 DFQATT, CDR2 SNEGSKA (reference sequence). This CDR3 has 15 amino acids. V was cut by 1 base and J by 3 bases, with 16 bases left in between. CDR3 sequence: CSARVTGRANYEQYF. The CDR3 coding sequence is TGCAGTGCTAGAGTTACGGGCAGGGCAAACTACGAGCAGTACTTC.

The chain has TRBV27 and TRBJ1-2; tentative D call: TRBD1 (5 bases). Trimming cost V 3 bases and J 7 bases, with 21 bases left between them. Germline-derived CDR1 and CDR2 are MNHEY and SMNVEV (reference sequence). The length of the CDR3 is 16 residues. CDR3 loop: CASSFRRRDGRPGYTF. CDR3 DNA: TGTGCCAGCAGTTTCCGCCGCCGGGACGGGAGACCTGGCTACACCTTC.

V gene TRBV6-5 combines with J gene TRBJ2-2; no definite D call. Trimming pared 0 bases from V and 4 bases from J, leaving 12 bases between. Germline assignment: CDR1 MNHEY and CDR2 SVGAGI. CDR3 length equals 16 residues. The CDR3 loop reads CASSYSPARFTGELFF. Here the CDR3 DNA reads TGTGCCAGCAGTTACTCGCCGGCCAGATTCACCGGGGAGCTGTTTTTT.

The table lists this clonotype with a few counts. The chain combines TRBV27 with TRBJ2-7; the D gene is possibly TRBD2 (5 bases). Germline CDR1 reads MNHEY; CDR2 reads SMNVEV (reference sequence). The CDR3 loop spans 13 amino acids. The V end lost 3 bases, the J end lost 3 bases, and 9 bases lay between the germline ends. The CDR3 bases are TGTGCCAGCAGTTTTTCCGGGATCTACGAGCAGTACTTC. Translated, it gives CASSFSGIYEQYF.

CDR3 in amino acids: CSVLRRGNQPQHF. CDR3 bases: TGCAGTGTCCTCAGGCGGGGCAATCAGCCCCAGCATTTT. The gene calls are TRBV20-1 and TRBJ1-5; no firm D call. Germline CDR1 DFQATT, CDR2 SNEGSKA (reference sequence). Trimming took off 7 bases at V and 2 bases at J, with 12 bases between the two ends. There are 13 residues in the CDR3.

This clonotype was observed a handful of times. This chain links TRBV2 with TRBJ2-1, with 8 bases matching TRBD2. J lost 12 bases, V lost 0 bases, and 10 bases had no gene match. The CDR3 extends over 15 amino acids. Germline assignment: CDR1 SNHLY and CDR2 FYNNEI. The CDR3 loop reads CASSEALLGGGWQFF. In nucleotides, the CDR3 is TGTGCCAGCAGTGAAGCGCTTCTCGGGGGGGGCTGGCAGTTCTTC. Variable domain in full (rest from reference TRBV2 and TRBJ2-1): EPEVTQTPSHQVTQMGQEVILRCVPISNHLYFYWYRQILGQKVEFLVSFYNNEISEKSEIFDDQFSVERPDGSNFTLKIRSTKLEDSAMYFCASSEALLGGGWQFFGPGTRLTVL.

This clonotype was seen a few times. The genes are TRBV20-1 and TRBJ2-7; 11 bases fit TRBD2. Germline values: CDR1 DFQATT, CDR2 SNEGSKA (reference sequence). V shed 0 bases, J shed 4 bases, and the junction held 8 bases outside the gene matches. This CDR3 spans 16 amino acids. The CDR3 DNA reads TGCAGTGCTAGAGATCGTCTAGCGGGAGGTCCGTACGAGCAGTACTTC. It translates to CSARDRLAGGPYEQYF.

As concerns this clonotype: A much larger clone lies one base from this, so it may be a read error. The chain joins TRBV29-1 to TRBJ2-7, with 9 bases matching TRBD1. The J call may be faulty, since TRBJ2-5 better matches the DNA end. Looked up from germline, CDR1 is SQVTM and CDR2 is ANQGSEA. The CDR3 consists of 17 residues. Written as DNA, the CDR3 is TGCAGCGTTGAAGATCGGAGGACAGGGGACTTACAAGGGACCCAGTACTTC. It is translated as CSVEDRRTGDLQGTQYF.

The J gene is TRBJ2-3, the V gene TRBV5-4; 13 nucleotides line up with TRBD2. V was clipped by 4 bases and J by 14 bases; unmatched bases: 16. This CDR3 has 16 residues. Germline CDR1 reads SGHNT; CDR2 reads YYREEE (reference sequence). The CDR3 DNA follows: TGTGCCAGCAGCCCGGTCGGTGGGACTAGCGGGGCTCAGGCGTATTTT. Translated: CASSPVGGTSGAQAYF.

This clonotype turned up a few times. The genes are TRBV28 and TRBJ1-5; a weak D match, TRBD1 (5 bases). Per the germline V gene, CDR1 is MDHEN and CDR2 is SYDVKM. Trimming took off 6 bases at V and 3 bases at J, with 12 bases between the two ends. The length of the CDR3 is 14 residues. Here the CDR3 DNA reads TGTGCCAGCAGCCCCCAGGGACCCAATCAGCCCCAGCATTTT. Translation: CASSPQGPNQPQHF. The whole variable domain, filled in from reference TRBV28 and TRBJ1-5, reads DVKVTQSSRYLVKRTGEKVFLECVQDMDHENMFWYRQDPGLGLRLIYFSYDVKMKEKGDIPEGYSVSREKKERFSLILESASTNQTSMYLCASSPQGPNQPQHFGDGTRLSIL.

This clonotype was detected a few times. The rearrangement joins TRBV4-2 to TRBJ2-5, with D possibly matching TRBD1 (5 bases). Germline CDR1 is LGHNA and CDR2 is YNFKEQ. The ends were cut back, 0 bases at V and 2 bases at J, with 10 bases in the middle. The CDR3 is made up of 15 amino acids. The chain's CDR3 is CASSQDQGRQETQYF. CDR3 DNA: TGTGCCAGCAGCCAAGATCAGGGCAGACAAGAGACCCAGTACTTC.

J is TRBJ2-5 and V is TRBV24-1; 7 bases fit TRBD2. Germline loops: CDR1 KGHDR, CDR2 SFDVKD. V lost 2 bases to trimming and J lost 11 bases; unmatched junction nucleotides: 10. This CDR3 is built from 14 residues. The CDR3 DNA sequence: TGTGCCACCAGTGATTCGGCTAGCGGAAATGAGCAGTACTTC. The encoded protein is CATSDSASGNEQYF.

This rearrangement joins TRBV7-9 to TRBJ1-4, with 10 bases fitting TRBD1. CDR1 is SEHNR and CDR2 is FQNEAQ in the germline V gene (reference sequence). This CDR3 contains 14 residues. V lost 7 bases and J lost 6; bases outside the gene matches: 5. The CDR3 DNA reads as TGTGCCAGCAAAACCGGGACAGGGGATGAAAAACTGTTTTTT. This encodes CASKTGTGDEKLFF.

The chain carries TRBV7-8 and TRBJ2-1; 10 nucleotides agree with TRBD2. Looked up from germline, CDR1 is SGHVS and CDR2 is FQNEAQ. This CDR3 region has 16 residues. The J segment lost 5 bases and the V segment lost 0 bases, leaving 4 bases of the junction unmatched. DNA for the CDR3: TGTGCCAGCAGCTTAGCGTGTGGACTAGCGGACAATGAGCAGTTCTTC. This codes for CASSLACGLADNEQFF.

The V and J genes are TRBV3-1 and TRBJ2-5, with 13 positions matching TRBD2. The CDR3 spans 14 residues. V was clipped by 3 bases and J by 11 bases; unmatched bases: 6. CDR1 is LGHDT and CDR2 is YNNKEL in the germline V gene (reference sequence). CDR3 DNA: TGTGCCAGCAGCCAGGGACTAGCGGGATCGGGGCAGTACTTC. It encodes CASSQGLAGSGQYF.

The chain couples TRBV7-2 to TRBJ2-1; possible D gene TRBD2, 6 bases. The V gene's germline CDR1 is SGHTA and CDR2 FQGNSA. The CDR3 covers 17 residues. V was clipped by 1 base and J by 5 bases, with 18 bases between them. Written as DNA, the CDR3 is TGTGCCAGCAGCTTAGGAGCCGAGGGGACTCAACACAATGAGCAGTTCTTC. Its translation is CASSLGAEGTQHNEQFF. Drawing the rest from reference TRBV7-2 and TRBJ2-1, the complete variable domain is GAGVSQSPSNKVTEKGKDVELRCDPISGHTALYWYRQSLGQGLEFLIYFQGNSAPDKSGLPSDRFSAERTGGSVSTLTIQRTQQEDSAVYLCASSLGAEGTQHNEQFFGPGTRLTVL.

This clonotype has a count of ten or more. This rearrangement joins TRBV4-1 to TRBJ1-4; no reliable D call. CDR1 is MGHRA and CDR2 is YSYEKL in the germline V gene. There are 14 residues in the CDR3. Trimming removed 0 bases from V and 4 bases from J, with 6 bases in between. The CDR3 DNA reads TGCGCCAGCAGCCAAGATCTTCGTAATGAAAAACTGTTTTTT. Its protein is CASSQDLRNEKLFF.

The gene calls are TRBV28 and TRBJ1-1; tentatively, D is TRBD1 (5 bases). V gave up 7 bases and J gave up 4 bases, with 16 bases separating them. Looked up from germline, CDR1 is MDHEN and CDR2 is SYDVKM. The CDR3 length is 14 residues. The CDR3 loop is CASIYGTLGTEAFF. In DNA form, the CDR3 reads TGTGCCAGCATTTACGGGACGCTTGGCACTGAAGCTTTCTTT.